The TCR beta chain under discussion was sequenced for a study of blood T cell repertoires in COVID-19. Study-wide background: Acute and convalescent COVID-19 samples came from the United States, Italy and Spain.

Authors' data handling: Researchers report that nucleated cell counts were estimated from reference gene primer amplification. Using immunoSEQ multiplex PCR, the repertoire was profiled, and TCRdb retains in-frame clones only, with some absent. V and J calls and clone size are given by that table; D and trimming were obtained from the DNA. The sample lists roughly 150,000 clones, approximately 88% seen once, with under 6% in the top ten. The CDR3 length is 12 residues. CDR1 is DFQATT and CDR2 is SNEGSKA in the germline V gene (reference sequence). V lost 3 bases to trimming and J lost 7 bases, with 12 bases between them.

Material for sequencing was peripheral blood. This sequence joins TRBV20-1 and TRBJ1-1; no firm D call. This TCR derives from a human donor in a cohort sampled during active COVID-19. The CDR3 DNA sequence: TGCAGTGCTAGTGGACGGAGAAATGAAGCTTTCTTT. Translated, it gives CSASGRRNEAFF.